The present entry profiles one TCR beta chain with its context. Its antigen is still unknown. Sequencing targeted TCR beta in blood CD8+ and CD4+ T cells. Through negative isolation, CD4+ and CD8+ T cells were obtained, while TEMRA cells were enriched using FACS. The data originate from a study of CD8 T cells in Susac syndrome. The V end was cut by 4 bases, the J end by 5 bases, with 15 bases between. The CDR3 length is 15 residues. Germline CDR1 and CDR2: MDHEN and SYDVKM. The study, taken as a whole, reports: The authors acknowledged that the study's TCR sequencing and HLA analysis involved relatively few individuals.

An amount of RNA that ranged from roughly 0.45 to 1 ug was reverse transcribed with random hexamers. Amplification of TCR beta CDR3 was carried out by immunoSEQ multiplex PCR, which covered 54 Vbeta and 13 Jbeta segments. MiXCR, run by TCRdb on the immunoSEQ multiplex PCR reads, gives a single entry per CDR3 protein. In the table there are fewer than 300,000 distinct CDR3 sequences, roughly 85% of which are singletons. V usage is TRBV28 and J usage is TRBJ2-1; the D gene is possibly TRBD2 (6 bases). The clonotype comes from a human donor with multiple sclerosis. Material: CD8+ T cells from PBMCs. CDR3 region: CASSSLWEAHNEQFF. The CDR3 DNA reads TGTGCCAGCAGTTCCCTGTGGGAGGCCCACAATGAGCAGTTCTTC.